This T cell receptor (beta chain) came from a study of Graves' ophthalmopathy and Graves' hyperthyroidism. The CDR3 is 13 residues long. V was trimmed by 2 bases and J by 3 bases, leaving 7 bases between them. Per the germline V gene, CDR1 is MNHNS and CDR2 is SASEGT. RNA transcripts were the template, and TCR beta CDR3 regions were amplified from them. A first-round RT-PCR used HTBI primers, followed by a second-round multiplex PCR. TCRdb ran MiXCR on the multiplex PCR reads and lists one entry per CDR3 protein. The table lists about 390,000 distinct CDR3 sequences, 15% of them singletons. This clonotype was detected ten times or more.

The clonotype comes from a young woman with stable Graves' hyperthyroidism. Sequencing input: peripheral blood. V is TRBV6-1 and J is TRBJ1-1; D remains ambiguous. CDR3 amino acids: CASSEIDDTEAFF. CDR3 nucleotide sequence: TGTGCCAGCAGTGAAATAGACGACACTGAAGCTTTCTTT.